One T cell receptor (beta chain) is described in this entry. Its antigen remains unidentified. The record originates from a study of a mutant IDH1 vaccine in newly diagnosed glioma. Study in general: Treated patients, 62.5% male and about 38% female, averaged around 40 years of age. Radiotherapy, temozolomide, or both had been given previously, and both were given to most.

Libraries were prepared by immunoSEQ multiplex PCR; TCRdb keeps only in-frame clonotypes and omits some of them. Of approximately 64,000 clones in the sample, 84% were seen once. Time point: week 11, during vaccination. Doses consisted of 300 ug of mutant IDH1 20-mer peptide each, paired with topical imiquimod. CDR3 length equals 15 residues. The V segment lost 7 bases and the J segment 5 bases; nucleotides outside the gene matches: 10. Germline assignment: CDR1 SNHLY and CDR2 FYNNEI. The source of this sequence is a woman aged 45-60 years with glioma. The chain combines TRBV2 with TRBJ2-5; 10 nucleotides match TRBD1. The material was PBMCs, obtained from a glioma patient whose treatment included an IDH1 peptide vaccine. This CDR3 is CASNRQGAEGETQYF. CDR3 sequence (DNA): TGTGCCAGCAATAGACAGGGGGCCGAGGGGGAGACCCAGTACTTC.